The clone carrying this T cell receptor (beta chain) was observed a handful of times. This table comes from immunoSEQ multiplex PCR, and its TCRdb copy is limited to in-frame clones, with some not included. The data show around 240,000 clones, around 85% seen once. This sample is part of a study of blood T cell repertoires in COVID-19. Trimming cost V 3 bases and J 2 bases, with 8 bases left between them. The length of the CDR3 is 13 residues. Germline V lookup: CDR1 SGHNT, CDR2 YYREEE (reference sequence). The sequence derives from a woman aged 45-65 years who had recovered from COVID-19. The chain uses TRBV5-4 and TRBJ1-1; no reliable D call. Sequenced sample: PBMCs or T cells enriched from blood (not recorded which). The CDR3 reads CASSSMLNTEAFF. Here the CDR3 DNA reads TGTGCCAGCAGCTCTATGTTAAACACTGAAGCTTTCTTT.